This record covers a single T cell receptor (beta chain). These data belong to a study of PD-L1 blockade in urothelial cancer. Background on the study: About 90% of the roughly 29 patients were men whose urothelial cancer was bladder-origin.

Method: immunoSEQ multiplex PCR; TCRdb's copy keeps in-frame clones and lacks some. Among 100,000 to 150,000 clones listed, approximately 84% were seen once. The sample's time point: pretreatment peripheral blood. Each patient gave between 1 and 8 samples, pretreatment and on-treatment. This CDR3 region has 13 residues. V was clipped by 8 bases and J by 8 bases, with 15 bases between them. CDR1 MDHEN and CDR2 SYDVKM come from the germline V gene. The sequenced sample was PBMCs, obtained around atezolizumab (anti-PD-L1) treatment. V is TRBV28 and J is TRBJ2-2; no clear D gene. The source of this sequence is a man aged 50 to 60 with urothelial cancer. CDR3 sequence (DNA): TGTGCCAGCCGTGGAGCAGATTTTGGGGAGCTGTTTTTT. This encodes CASRGADFGELFF.